The rows below give T cell receptor beta chains drawn from one sample of a study of CD8+ T cells in alopecia areata. Only in-frame clones appear in the TCRdb table, and some are missing; sequencing was by immunoSEQ multiplex PCR. The sample holds 170,000 or so clones; roughly three fifths are singletons and the top ten take around an eighth. Material: CD8+ T cells sorted from blood, obtained at week 24, from a patient treated with tofacitinib. These TCRs come from a human donor with alopecia areata. CDR3s include the opening cysteine and the closing phenylalanine or tryptophan. The D gene is left open where the match is weak. Rows may omit the clone size; those that give it use once, few, many or a size class.

J	D	size	V	DNA	CDR3
TRBJ1-1	TRBD1	-	TRBV30	TGTGCCTGGAGTCCGGGACAGGGCAACACTGAAGCTTTCTTT	CAWSPGQGNTEAFF
TRBJ2-7	-	-	TRBV27	TGTGCCAGCAGTTTATTGGGGGTCCACGAGCAGTACTTC	CASSLLGVHEQYF
TRBJ1-1	-	-	TRBV9	TGTGCCAGCAGCGACCGGAACACTGAAGCTTTCTTT	CASSDRNTEAFF
TRBJ1-6	TRBD1	-	TRBV11-2	TGTGCCAGCAGCTTAGGGACAGGGGGGCTTTCACCCCTCCACTTT	CASSLGTGGLSPLHF
TRBJ2-7	-	-	TRBV11-2	TGTGCCAGCAGCTGGGCTGGCTACGAGCAGTACTTC	CASSWAGYEQYF
TRBJ2-7	TRBD2	-	TRBV11-2	TGTGCCAGCAGCTTCGGGGGGGATGCCTACGAGCAGTACTTC	CASSFGGDAYEQYF
TRBJ2-2	TRBD1	few	TRBV4-1	TGCGCCAGCAGTGGGACAGGCACCGGGGAGCTGTTTTTT	CASSGTGTGELFF
TRBJ2-1	TRBD2	-	TRBV29-1	TGCAGCGTTGAGCGGGGGGGCCGTTGGAGTGAGCAGTTCTTC	CSVERGGRWSEQFF
TRBJ2-5	TRBD1	-	TRBV7-6	TGTGCCAGCGGACAGGGTTCGGGGGAGACCCAGTACTTC	CASGQGSGETQYF
TRBJ2-5	-	-	TRBV11-2	TGTGCCAGCAGCTTAGGGGCAGGCCGAGAGACCCAGTACTTC	CASSLGAGRETQYF
TRBJ1-1	-	-	TRBV6-6	TGTGCCAGCAGAACCCCGGGACTGGGGGACACTGAAGCTTTCTTT	CASRTPGLGDTEAFF
TRBJ2-7	TRBD1	-	TRBV29-1	TGCAGCGTTCTCGGGACAGAATCCTACGAGCAGTACTTC	CSVLGTESYEQYF
TRBJ2-1	-	few	TRBV5-6	TGTGCCAGCAGCTTGGACGGGAATGAGCAGTTCTTC	CASSLDGNEQFF
TRBJ1-2	-	-	TRBV7-2	TGTGCCTGTTCCTTTGGGAAATCTAACTATGGCTACACCTTC	CACSFGKSNYGYTF
TRBJ2-7	TRBD2	-	TRBV27	TGTGCCAGCAGTTATCTGGGACTAGCGGGGAACTACGAGCAGTACTTC	CASSYLGLAGNYEQYF
TRBJ2-3	TRBD1	few	TRBV23-1	TGCGCCAGCAGTCACTCGGACAGGGAAGGAGGAGATACGCAGTATTTT	CASSHSDREGGDTQYF
TRBJ2-5	TRBD1	-	TRBV29-1	TGCAGCGTTGAATGGTTGACAGGGCGGCACCAAGAGACCCAGTACTTC	CSVEWLTGRHQETQYF
TRBJ1-1	-	once	TRBV9	TGTGCCAGCACCCCTGGGGATATGAACACTGAAGCTTTCTTT	CASTPGDMNTEAFF
TRBJ1-4	TRBD1	-	TRBV2	TGTGCCAGCAGCCCGCGGGACAGAGGTGAAAAACTGTTTTTT	CASSPRDRGEKLFF
TRBJ2-1	-	-	TRBV4-3	TGCGCCAGCAGCCAACCTTGGACGGAGGGCAATGAGCAGTTCTTC	CASSQPWTEGNEQFF
TRBJ1-2	-	-	TRBV6-5	TGTGCCAGCAGTTACTCTGGGGTTGGAGTAAGTGGCTACACCTTC	CASSYSGVGVSGYTF
TRBJ1-6	-	-	TRBV7-9	TGTGCCAGCAGCTTAGGGAGTAATTCACCCCTCCACTTT	CASSLGSNSPLHF
TRBJ1-5	-	-	TRBV4-2	TGTGCCAGCAGCCGAGACAGGAAACAGCCCCAGCATTTT	CASSRDRKQPQHF
TRBJ2-4	-	-	TRBV29-1	TGCAGCGCCGTTGGGGGGCCGGGAAACGTTCAGTACTTC	CSAVGGPGNVQYF